Listed here are 8 T cell receptor beta chains from one sample, sequenced in a study of blood T cell repertoires in COVID-19. Method: immunoSEQ multiplex PCR; TCRdb's copy keeps in-frame clones and lacks some. The table shows fewer than 100,000 clones, with about 90% occurring only once. The sample taken for sequencing was peripheral blood. The receptors shown here come from a human donor in a cohort sampled during active COVID-19.

The CDR3 DNA reads as TGTGCCAGCAGCCCCACCACGGACAGGGCTCTCTATGGCTACACCTTC. This translates into CASSPTTDRALYGYTF. The chain links TRBV11-3 to TRBJ1-2, with 8 nucleotides matching TRBD1. With V trimmed by 5 bases and J by 4 bases, 12 bases remained unmatched. The CDR3 loop spans 16 amino acids. The germline V gene has CDR1 SGHNT and CDR2 YENEEA.

This rearrangement joins TRBV7-2 to TRBJ2-3; TRBD2 matches 8 bases. The germline V gene encodes CDR1 SGHTA and CDR2 FQGNSA. The CDR3 runs 16 residues. With 5 bases clipped from V and 4 bases from J, the junction kept 11 bases outside the gene matches. CDR3 DNA: TGTGCCAGCAGCCAGCGTGTCGCGGGGGGCCCAGATACGCAGTATTTT. This encodes CASSQRVAGGPDTQYF.

The genes are TRBV18 and TRBJ2-1, with 11 bases aligning to TRBD2. There are 14 residues in the CDR3. The V segment lost 6 bases and the J segment 9 bases; nucleotides outside the gene matches: 7. Germline values: CDR1 KGHSH, CDR2 LQKENI. The CDR3 nucleotides read TGTGCCAGCTCTGAGACTAGCGGGATGGGTGAGCAGTTCTTC. It translates to CASSETSGMGEQFF.

This sequence joins TRBV27 and TRBJ2-5; the D gene is possibly TRBD2 (6 bases). Germline-derived CDR1 and CDR2 are MNHEY and SMNVEV (reference sequence). Between the trimmed V and J ends, which lost 4 bases and 5 bases, there was a span of 23 bases. The CDR3 sequence is 17 residues long. The CDR3 nucleotides read TGTGCCAGCAGTTATAACGGGTGGGGACTCGCACTGGAGACCCAGTACTTC. This codes for CASSYNGWGLALETQYF.

The chain has TRBV3-1 (or the pseudogene TRBV3-2) and TRBJ2-1; 9 nucleotides agree with TRBD2. With V trimmed by 4 bases and J by 5 bases, 6 bases remained unmatched. The CDR3 runs to 15 residues. Germline V lookup: CDR1 LGHDT, CDR2 YNNKEL (reference sequence). The CDR3 sequence is CASSRELAGHNEQFF. The CDR3 coding sequence is TGTGCCAGCAGCCGTGAACTAGCGGGCCACAATGAGCAGTTCTTC.

The gene calls are TRBV29-1 and TRBJ1-3; D is unclear. The germline V gene encodes CDR1 SQVTM and CDR2 ANQGSEA. Trimming removed 2 bases from V and 0 bases from J, with 8 bases in between. The CDR3 extends over 14 amino acids. Here the CDR3 reads CSVERRSSGNTIYF. CDR3 sequence (DNA): TGCAGCGTTGAACGCCGGTCCTCTGGAAACACCATATATTTT.

This chain joins TRBV6-5 and TRBJ2-7, with 12 bases lining up with TRBD2. Germline CDR1 MNHEY, CDR2 SVGAGI. This CDR3 is built from 14 residues. The trim removed 5 bases at V and 4 bases at J, leaving 3 bases unmatched. The CDR3, as DNA: TGTGCCAGCAGTCCGGGACTAGCGGGTTACGAGCAGTACTTC. This translates into CASSPGLAGYEQYF.

J is TRBJ2-1 and V is TRBV25-1; a possible D gene is TRBD2 (6 bases). The ends were cut back, 5 bases at V and 8 bases at J, with 16 bases in the middle. This CDR3 region has 14 residues. In germline, CDR1 is MGHDK, CDR2 SYGVNS. CDR3 protein: CASSFAGRVYEQFF. CDR3 DNA: TGTGCCAGCAGTTTTGCGGGAAGGGTCTATGAGCAGTTCTTC.